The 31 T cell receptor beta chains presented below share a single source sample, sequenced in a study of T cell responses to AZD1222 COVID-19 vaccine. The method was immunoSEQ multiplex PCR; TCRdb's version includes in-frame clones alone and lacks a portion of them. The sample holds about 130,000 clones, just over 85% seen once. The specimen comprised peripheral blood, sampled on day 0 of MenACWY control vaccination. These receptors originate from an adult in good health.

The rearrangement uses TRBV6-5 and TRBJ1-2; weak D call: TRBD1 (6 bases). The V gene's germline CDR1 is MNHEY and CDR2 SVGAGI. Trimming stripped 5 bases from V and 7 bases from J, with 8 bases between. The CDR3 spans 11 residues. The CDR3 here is CASSQGIGYTF. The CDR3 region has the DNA TGTGCCAGCAGTCAGGGGATTGGCTACACCTTC.

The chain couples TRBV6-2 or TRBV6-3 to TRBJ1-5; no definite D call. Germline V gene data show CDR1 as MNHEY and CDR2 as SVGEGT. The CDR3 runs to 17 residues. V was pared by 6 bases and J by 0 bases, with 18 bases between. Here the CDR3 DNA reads TGTGCCAGCAGCCCGCTCCGACCCGGGGATAGCAATCAGCCCCAGCATTTT. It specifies CASSPLRPGDSNQPQHF.

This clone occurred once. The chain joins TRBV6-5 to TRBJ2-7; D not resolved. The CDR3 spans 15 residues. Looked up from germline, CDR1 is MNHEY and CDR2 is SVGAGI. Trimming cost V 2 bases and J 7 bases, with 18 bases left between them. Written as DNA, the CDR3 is TGTGCCAGCAGTTACAACCGGGCCAACCTGGGGGAGCAGTACTTC. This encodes CASSYNRANLGEQYF.

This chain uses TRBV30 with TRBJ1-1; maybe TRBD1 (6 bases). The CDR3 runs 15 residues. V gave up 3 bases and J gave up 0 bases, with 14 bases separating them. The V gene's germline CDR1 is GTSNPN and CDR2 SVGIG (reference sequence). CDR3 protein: CAWSLGGHLNTEAFF. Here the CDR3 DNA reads TGTGCCTGGAGCCTAGGGGGACACCTGAACACTGAAGCTTTCTTT.

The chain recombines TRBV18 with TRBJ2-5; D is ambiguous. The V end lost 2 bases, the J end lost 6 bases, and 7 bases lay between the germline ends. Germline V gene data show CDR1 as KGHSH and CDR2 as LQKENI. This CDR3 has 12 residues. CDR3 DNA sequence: TGTGCCAGCTCACCAGGAAGCCAGACCCAGTACTTC. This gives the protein CASSPGSQTQYF.

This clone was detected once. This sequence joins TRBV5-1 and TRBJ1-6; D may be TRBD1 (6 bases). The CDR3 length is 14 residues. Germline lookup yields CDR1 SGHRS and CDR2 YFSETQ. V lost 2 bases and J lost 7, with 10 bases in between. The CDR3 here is CASSLQGGNSPLHF. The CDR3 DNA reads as TGCGCCAGCAGCTTACAGGGTGGGAATTCACCCCTCCACTTT.

CDR3 bases: TGCGCCAGCAGCGAGGGACTGAGCACAGATACGCAGTATTTT. Its translation is CASSEGLSTDTQYF. The V call is TRBV5-1, the J call TRBJ2-3; D might be TRBD2 (6 bases). CDR3 length equals 14 residues. The germline CDR1 and CDR2 sequences are SGHRS and YFSETQ. V lost 4 bases and J lost 0, with 9 bases in between.

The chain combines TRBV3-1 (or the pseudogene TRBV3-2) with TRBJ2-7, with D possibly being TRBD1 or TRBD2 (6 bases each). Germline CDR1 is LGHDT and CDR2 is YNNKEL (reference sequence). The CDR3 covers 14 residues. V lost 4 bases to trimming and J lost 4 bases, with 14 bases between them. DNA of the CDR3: TGTGCCAGCAGCCCCCGGGGGCTTCGATACGAGCAGTACTTC. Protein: CASSPRGLRYEQYF.

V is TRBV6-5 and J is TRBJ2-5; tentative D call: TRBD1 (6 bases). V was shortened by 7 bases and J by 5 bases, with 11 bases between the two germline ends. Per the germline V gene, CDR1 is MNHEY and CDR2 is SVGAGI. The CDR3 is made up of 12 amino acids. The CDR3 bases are TGTGCCAGCACTCACCAGGGGGAGACCCAGTACTTC. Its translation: CASTHQGETQYF.

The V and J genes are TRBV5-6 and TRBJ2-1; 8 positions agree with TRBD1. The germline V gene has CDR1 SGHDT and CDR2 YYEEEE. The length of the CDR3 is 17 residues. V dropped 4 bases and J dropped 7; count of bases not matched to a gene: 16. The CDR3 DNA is TGTGCCAGCAGCCCAATCCAAGACAGGGGCGGATTAAATGAGCAGTTCTTC. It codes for CASSPIQDRGGLNEQFF.

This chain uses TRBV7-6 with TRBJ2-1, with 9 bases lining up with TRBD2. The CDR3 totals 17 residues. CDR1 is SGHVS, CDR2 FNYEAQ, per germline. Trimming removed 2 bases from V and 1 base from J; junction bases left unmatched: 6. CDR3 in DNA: TGTGCCAGCAGCTTACGGGCGGGAGGGGGGTCCTACAATGAGCAGTTCTTC. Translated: CASSLRAGGGSYNEQFF. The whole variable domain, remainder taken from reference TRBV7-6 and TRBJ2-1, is GAGVSQSPRYKVTKRGQDVALRCDPISGHVSLYWYRQALGQGPEFLTYFNYEAQQDKSGLPNDRFSAERPEGSISTLTIQRTEQRDSAMYRCASSLRAGGGSYNEQFFGPGTRLTVL.

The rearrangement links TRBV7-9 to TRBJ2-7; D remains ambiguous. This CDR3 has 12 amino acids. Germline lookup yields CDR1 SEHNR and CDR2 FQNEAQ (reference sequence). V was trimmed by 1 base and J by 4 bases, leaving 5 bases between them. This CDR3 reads CASSLVSYEQYF. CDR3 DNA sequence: TGTGCCAGCAGCTTAGTCAGTTACGAGCAGTACTTC. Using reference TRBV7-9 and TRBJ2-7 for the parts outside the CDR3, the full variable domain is DTGVSQNPRHKITKRGQNVTFRCDPISEHNRLYWYRQTLGQGPEFLTYFQNEAQLEKSRLLSDRFSAERPKGSFSTLEIQRTEQGDSAMYLCASSLVSYEQYFGPGTRLTVT.

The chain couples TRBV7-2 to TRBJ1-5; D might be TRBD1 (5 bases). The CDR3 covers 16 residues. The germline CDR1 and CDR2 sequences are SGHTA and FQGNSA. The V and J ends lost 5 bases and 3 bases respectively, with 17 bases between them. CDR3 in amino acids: CASSPVSGRTNQPQHF. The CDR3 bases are TGTGCCAGCAGCCCAGTGTCAGGGCGCACCAATCAGCCCCAGCATTTT.

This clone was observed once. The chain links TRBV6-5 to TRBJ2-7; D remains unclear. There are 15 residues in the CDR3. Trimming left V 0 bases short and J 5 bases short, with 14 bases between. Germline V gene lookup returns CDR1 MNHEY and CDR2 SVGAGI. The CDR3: CASSYSKVVFHEQYF. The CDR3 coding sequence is TGTGCCAGCAGTTACTCGAAAGTAGTTTTCCACGAGCAGTACTTC.

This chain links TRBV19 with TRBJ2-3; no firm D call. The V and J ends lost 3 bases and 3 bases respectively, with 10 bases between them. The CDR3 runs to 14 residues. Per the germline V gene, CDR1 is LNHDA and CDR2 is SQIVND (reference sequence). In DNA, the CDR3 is TGTGCCAGTAGTATTGGGCTCAAGACAGATACGCAGTATTTT. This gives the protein CASSIGLKTDTQYF.

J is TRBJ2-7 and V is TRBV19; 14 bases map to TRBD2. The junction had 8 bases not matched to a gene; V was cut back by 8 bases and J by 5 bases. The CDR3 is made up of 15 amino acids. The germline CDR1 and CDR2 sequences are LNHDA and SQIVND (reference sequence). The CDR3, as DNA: TGTGCCAGTGGGACTAGCGGGAGAGGTTGGCACGAGCAGTACTTC. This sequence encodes CASGTSGRGWHEQYF.

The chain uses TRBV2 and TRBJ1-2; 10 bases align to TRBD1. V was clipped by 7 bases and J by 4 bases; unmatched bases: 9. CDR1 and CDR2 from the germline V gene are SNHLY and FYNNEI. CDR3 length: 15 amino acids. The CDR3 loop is CASTARDRGIYGYTF. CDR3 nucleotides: TGTGCCAGCACCGCCCGGGACAGGGGAATCTATGGCTACACCTTC.

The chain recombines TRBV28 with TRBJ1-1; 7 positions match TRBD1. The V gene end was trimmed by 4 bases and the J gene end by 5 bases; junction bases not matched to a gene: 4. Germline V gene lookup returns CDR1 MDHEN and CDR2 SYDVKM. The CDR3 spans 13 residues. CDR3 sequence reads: CASSWTGQTEAFF. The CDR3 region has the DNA TGTGCCAGCAGTTGGACAGGCCAGACTGAAGCTTTCTTT.

The CDR3 sequence: CASSYGDRAGNTIYF. In DNA form, the CDR3 reads TGCGCCAGCAGTTATGGAGACAGGGCTGGAAACACCATATATTTT. The genes are TRBV4-1 and TRBJ1-3, with 7 bases identical to TRBD1. With V trimmed by 6 bases and J by 2 bases, 7 bases remained unmatched. This CDR3 contains 15 residues. Germline V gene sequence: CDR1 MGHRA, CDR2 YSYEKL.

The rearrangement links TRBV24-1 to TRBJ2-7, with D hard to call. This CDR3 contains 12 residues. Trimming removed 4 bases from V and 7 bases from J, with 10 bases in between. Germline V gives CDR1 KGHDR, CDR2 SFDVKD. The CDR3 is CATSDPLGEQYF. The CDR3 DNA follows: TGTGCCACCAGTGACCCTCTAGGTGAGCAGTACTTC.

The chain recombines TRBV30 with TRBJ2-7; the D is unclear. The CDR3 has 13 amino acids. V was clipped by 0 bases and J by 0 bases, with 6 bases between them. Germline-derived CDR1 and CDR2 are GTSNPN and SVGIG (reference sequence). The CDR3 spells CAWSVGISYEQYF. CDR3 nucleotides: TGTGCCTGGAGTGTAGGGATCTCCTACGAGCAGTACTTC.

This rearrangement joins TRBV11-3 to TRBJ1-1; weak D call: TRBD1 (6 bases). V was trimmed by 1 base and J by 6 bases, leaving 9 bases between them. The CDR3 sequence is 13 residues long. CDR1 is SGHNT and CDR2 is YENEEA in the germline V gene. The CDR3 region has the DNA TGTGCCAGCAGCTTAGTCAGGGGCGCTGAAGCTTTCTTT. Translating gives CASSLVRGAEAFF.

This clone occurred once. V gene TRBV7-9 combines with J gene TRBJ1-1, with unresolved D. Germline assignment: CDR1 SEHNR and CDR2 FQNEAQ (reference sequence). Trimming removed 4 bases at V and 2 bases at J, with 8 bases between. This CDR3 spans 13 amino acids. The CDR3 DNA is TGTGCCAGCAGCTGGGGAACCAACACTGAAGCTTTCTTT. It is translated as CASSWGTNTEAFF.

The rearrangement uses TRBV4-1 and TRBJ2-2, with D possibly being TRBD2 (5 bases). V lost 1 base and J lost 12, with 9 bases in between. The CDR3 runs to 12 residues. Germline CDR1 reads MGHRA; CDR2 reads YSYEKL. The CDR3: CASSQGPGKLFF. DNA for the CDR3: TGCGCCAGCAGCCAAGGGCCGGGGAAGCTGTTTTTT.

The CDR3 sequence is CASSPEPAVFGQPQHF. The CDR3 DNA is TGTGCCAGCAGCCCCGAACCCGCCGTTTTCGGACAGCCCCAGCATTTT. This chain links TRBV9 with TRBJ1-5; D not certain. V was clipped by 4 bases and J by 7 bases, with 21 bases between them. The CDR3 contains 16 residues. The V gene's germline CDR1 is SGDLS and CDR2 YYNGEE.

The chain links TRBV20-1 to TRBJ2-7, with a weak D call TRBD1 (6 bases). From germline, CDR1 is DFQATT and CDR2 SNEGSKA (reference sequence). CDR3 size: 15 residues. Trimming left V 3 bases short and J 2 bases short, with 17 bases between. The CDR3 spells CSASRKGEPPYEQYF. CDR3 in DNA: TGCAGTGCTAGTAGAAAGGGGGAGCCACCCTACGAGCAGTACTTC.

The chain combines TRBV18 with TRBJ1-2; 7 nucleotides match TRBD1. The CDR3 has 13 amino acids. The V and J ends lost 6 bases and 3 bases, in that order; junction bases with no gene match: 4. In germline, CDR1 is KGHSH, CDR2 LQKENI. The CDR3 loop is CASSPDRDYGYTF. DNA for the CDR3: TGTGCCAGCTCGCCAGACAGGGACTATGGCTACACCTTC.

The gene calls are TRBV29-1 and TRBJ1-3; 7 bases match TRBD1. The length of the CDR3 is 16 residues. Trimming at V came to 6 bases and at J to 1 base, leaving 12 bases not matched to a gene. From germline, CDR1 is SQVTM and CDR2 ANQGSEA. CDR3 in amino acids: CSVALDRLRSGNTIYF. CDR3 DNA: TGCAGCGTGGCCCTGGACAGGCTCCGGTCTGGAAACACCATATATTTT.

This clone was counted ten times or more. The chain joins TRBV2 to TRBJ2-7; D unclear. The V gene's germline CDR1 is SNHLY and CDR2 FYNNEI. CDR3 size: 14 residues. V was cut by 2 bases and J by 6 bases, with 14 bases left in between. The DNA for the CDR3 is TGTGCCAGCAGTGAACTACCTTCTACGCTCGAGCAGTACTTC. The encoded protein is CASSELPSTLEQYF.

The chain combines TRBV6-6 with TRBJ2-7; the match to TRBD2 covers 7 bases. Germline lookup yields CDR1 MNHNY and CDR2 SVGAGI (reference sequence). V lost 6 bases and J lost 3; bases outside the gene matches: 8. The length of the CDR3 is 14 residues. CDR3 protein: CASSRSGWNYEQYF. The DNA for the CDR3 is TGTGCCAGCAGCCGTAGCGGGTGGAACTACGAGCAGTACTTC.

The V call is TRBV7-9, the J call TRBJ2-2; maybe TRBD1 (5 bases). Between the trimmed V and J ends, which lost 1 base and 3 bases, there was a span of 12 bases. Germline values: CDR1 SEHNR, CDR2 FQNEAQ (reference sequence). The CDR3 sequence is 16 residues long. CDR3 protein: CASSLGVGLHTGELFF. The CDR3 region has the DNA TGTGCCAGCAGCTTAGGCGTGGGGCTCCACACCGGGGAGCTGTTTTTT. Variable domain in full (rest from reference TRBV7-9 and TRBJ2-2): DTGVSQNPRHKITKRGQNVTFRCDPISEHNRLYWYRQTLGQGPEFLTYFQNEAQLEKSRLLSDRFSAERPKGSFSTLEIQRTEQGDSAMYLCASSLGVGLHTGELFFGEGSRLTVL.